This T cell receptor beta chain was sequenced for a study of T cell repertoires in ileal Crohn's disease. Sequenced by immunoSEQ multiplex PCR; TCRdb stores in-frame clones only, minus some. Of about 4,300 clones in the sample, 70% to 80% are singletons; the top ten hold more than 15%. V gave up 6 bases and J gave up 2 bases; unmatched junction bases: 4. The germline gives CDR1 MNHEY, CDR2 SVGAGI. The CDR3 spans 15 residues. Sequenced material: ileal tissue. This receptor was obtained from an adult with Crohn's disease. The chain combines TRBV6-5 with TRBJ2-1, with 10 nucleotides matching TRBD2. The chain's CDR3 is CASSVGLATYNEQFF. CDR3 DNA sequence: TGTGCCAGCAGCGTGGGACTAGCGACCTACAATGAGCAGTTCTTC.